The 20 T cell receptor beta chains in this list originate from one sample, sequenced in a study of cytotoxic CD8 clonotypes in ibrutinib-treated CLL. The assay was immunoSEQ multiplex PCR, and TCRdb's table has in-frame clones only and misses some. The sample contains 110,000 to 150,000 clones, 70% to 80% of which appear only once. Here the sequenced sample was PBMCs, taken after 24 months of ibrutinib treatment. Receptor source: a human donor with chronic lymphocytic leukemia.

This chain links TRBV18 with TRBJ1-3; D ambiguous. V gave up 10 bases and J gave up 4 bases, with 11 bases separating them. This CDR3 has 12 amino acids. CDR1 KGHSH and CDR2 LQKENI come from the germline V gene. CDR3: CATFTDGNTIYF. Here the CDR3 DNA reads TGTGCCACCTTCACGGACGGAAACACCATATATTTT. The whole variable domain, remainder taken from reference TRBV18 and TRBJ1-3, is NAGVMQNPRHLVRRRGQEARLRCSPMKGHSHVYWYRQLPEEGLKFMVYLQKENIIDESGMPKERFSAEFPKEGPSILRIQQVVRGDSAAYFCATFTDGNTIYFGEGSWLTVV.

The V gene is TRBV2, the J gene TRBJ2-6; D is possibly TRBD1 (6 bases). Germline loops: CDR1 SNHLY, CDR2 FYNNEI. Trimming took 3 bases from V and 4 from J, leaving 10 bases between them. This CDR3 is built from 15 residues. CDR3 nucleotides: TGTGCCAGCAGTGATGAGGGGGTAGGGGCCAACGTCCTGACTTTC. Its protein is CASSDEGVGANVLTF.

The V gene is TRBV18, the J gene TRBJ1-1, with D possibly being TRBD1 (5 bases). Per the germline V gene, CDR1 is KGHSH and CDR2 is LQKENI. V was cut by 4 bases and J by 6 bases, with 15 bases left in between. This CDR3 has 14 amino acids. The CDR3 reads CASSLRDVDSEAFF. The DNA of the CDR3 is TGTGCCAGCTCACTCCGGGACGTGGACTCTGAAGCTTTCTTT.

This chain connects TRBV7-8 to TRBJ1-4, with D uncertain. CDR1 is SGHVS, CDR2 FQNEAQ, per germline. The CDR3 is 16 residues long. V lost 1 base to trimming and J lost 0 bases, with 9 bases between them. CDR3 nucleotide sequence: TGTGCCAGCAGCTTAGGGCTGACCACAACTAATGAAAAACTGTTTTTT. This translates into CASSLGLTTTNEKLFF.

This chain connects TRBV6-1 to TRBJ1-6, with 7 nucleotides matching TRBD1. The CDR3 sequence is 15 residues long. Germline V gene data show CDR1 as MNHNS and CDR2 as SASEGT. The trim removed 5 bases at V and 13 bases at J, leaving 14 bases unmatched. The CDR3, as DNA: TGTGCCAGCAGTCCCCCGGGACAGTGGGCGGGGCCCCTCCACTTT. Amino acid sequence: CASSPPGQWAGPLHF.

J is TRBJ2-1 and V is TRBV6-1; D ambiguous. Germline loops: CDR1 MNHNS, CDR2 SASEGT. This CDR3 region has 13 residues. Trimming cost V 7 bases and J 10 bases, with 17 bases left between them. CDR3 nucleotide sequence: TGTGCCAGCACCATTCTGGGGAATACCGAGCAGTTCTTC. Amino acid sequence: CASTILGNTEQFF.

There are a few counts of this clone. V gene TRBV5-1 combines with J gene TRBJ2-5, with D perhaps TRBD1 or TRBD2 (5 bases each). The V end lost 5 bases, the J end lost 1 base, and 12 bases lay between the germline ends. The CDR3 runs to 14 residues. Germline V gives CDR1 SGHRS, CDR2 YFSETQ. As DNA, the CDR3 is TGCGCCAGCAGTTTCGAGGGGATCCAAGAGACCCAGTACTTC. Its protein product is CASSFEGIQETQYF.

V usage is TRBV4-2 and J usage is TRBJ2-3, with 11 bases lining up with TRBD2. The J segment lost 6 bases and the V segment lost 0 bases, leaving 11 bases of the junction unmatched. Germline V lookup: CDR1 LGHNA, CDR2 YNFKEQ. The CDR3 has 18 amino acids. In DNA, the CDR3 is TGTGCCAGCAGCCAAGATAGGGCTAGCGGGGGGCCTTTGGATACGCAGTATTTT. It translates to CASSQDRASGGPLDTQYF.

The chain carries TRBV7-3 and TRBJ2-1; no clear D. V was shortened by 3 bases and J by 8 bases, with 17 bases between the two germline ends. The CDR3 totals 15 residues. CDR1 is SGHTA and CDR2 is FQGTGA in the germline V gene. Here the CDR3 reads CASSLWAGRWDEQFF. CDR3 bases: TGTGCCAGCAGCTTGTGGGCTGGGCGGTGGGATGAGCAGTTCTTC.

The chain is built from TRBV6-1 and TRBJ1-2; 9 nucleotides align to TRBD1. The CDR3 is 13 residues long. Germline-derived CDR1 and CDR2 are MNHNS and SASEGT. V trimming: 3 bases; J trimming: 8 bases; junction bases outside the gene matches: 4. The CDR3 DNA reads TGTGCCAGCAGTGAGGGGACAGGGTACGGCTACACCTTC. Translation gives CASSEGTGYGYTF.

This chain's CDR3 is CASTQTGYGNTIYF. The CDR3 bases are TGTGCCAGCACCCAGACAGGGTACGGAAACACCATATATTTT. The chain is built from TRBV7-8 and TRBJ1-3; 7 bases agree with TRBD1. The germline V gene encodes CDR1 SGHVS and CDR2 FQNEAQ. The trim removed 7 bases at V and 4 bases at J, leaving 7 bases unmatched. The CDR3 runs to 14 residues.

This chain joins TRBV19 and TRBJ2-3, with TRBD2 matching over 12 bases. V trimming: 11 bases; J trimming: 2 bases; junction bases outside the gene matches: 17. The V gene's germline CDR1 is LNHDA and CDR2 SQIVND (reference sequence). This CDR3 has 18 amino acids. Here the CDR3 DNA reads TGTGCCTCAAGCGGGGGACTAGCGGGTACCCCGACCACAGATACGCAGTATTTT. Amino acids: CASSGGLAGTPTTDTQYF.

CDR3 sequence reads: CASSQDTVNTEAFF. The CDR3 nucleotides are TGCGCCAGCAGCCAGGACACAGTGAACACTGAAGCTTTCTTT. This chain links TRBV5-1 with TRBJ1-1, with D tentatively TRBD1 (5 bases). The V gene lost 4 bases and the J gene lost 0 bases, with 10 bases spanning the gap. Germline-derived CDR1 and CDR2 are SGHRS and YFSETQ. The CDR3 runs 14 residues.

The chain couples TRBV5-1 to TRBJ2-2; TRBD1 aligns across 9 bases. V was clipped by 7 bases and J by 1 base; unmatched bases: 2. Germline V CDR1 and CDR2: SGHRS, YFSETQ. The CDR3 is made up of 14 amino acids. This chain's CDR3 is CASGTGMNTGELFF. The CDR3 nucleotides read TGCGCCAGCGGGACAGGGATGAACACCGGGGAGCTGTTTTTT.

The chain combines TRBV20-1 with TRBJ1-2; D is unresolved. This CDR3 contains 11 residues. Germline CDR1 is DFQATT and CDR2 is SNEGSKA (reference sequence). V lost 3 bases to trimming and J lost 9 bases, with 11 bases between them. DNA for the CDR3: TGCAGTGCTAGCGGGAGTCAGCGCTACACCTTC. Translation: CSASGSQRYTF.

This chain uses TRBV6-1 with TRBJ1-5; the D is unclear. The CDR3 consists of 13 residues. The germline V gene encodes CDR1 MNHNS and CDR2 SASEGT. V lost 8 bases, J lost 6 bases, and 14 bases lay in between. The CDR3 spells CASQAGWTQPQHF. The DNA of the CDR3 is TGTGCCAGCCAGGCGGGGTGGACTCAGCCCCAGCATTTT.

The chain joins TRBV9 to TRBJ1-3, with 7 bases identical to TRBD1. Germline V CDR1 and CDR2: SGDLS, YYNGEE. J gave up 4 bases and V 4 bases, and 5 bases lay outside the gene matches. This CDR3 has 14 residues. CDR3 coding DNA: TGTGCCAGCAGCCAGACAGGGCCCGGAAACACCATATATTTT. It encodes CASSQTGPGNTIYF.

The chain couples TRBV7-2 to TRBJ2-7; possibly TRBD2 for D (9 bases). Trimming removed 5 bases at V and 7 bases at J, with 24 bases between. This CDR3 contains 16 residues. The germline gives CDR1 SGHTA, CDR2 FQGNSA. Here the CDR3 reads CASSPQGAGGPGEQYF. The CDR3 DNA reads TGTGCCAGCAGCCCCCAGGGGGCGGGGGGGCCTGGGGAGCAGTACTTC.

The V call is TRBV18, the J call TRBJ1-2; D remains ambiguous. The germline V gene has CDR1 KGHSH and CDR2 LQKENI. The CDR3 spans 15 residues. Trimming removed 0 bases from V and 0 bases from J, with 8 bases in between. The CDR3 region is CASSPPTASNYGYTF. As DNA, the CDR3 is TGTGCCAGCTCACCACCCACGGCTTCTAACTATGGCTACACCTTC.

V gene TRBV14 combines with J gene TRBJ1-2; D unresolved. V lost 2 bases, J lost 4 bases, and 20 bases lay in between. CDR1 is SGHDN and CDR2 is FVKESK in the germline V gene. CDR3 length: 17 residues. DNA for the CDR3: TGTGCCAGCAGCCAATACCCTGGCGGCCCAGTGAGCTATGGCTACACCTTC. It codes for CASSQYPGGPVSYGYTF.